Shown below are 27 T cell receptor beta chains from a single sample sequenced in a study of Siglec-9 on CD8 T cells in melanoma (dated by TCRdb to between 2018 and 2021). Receptors were amplified or captured by the immunoSEQ multiplex PCR assay. In TCRdb, the immuneACCESS table is reduced to in-frame sequences with V and J assigned. These tables do not hold every clone; where another copy was compared, an unresolved V gene accounts for under half, and the others remain unexplained. Present in this sample are some 39,000 clones, about 80% of which were seen just once. The ten largest clones add up to 1.8% of the sample. The sequencing input was Siglec-9- CD8+ T cells sorted from blood. The cell subset or site label on this specimen signifies: CD8 T cells lacking Siglec-9. The receptors stem from a human donor in good health.

The V gene is TRBV11-3, the J gene TRBJ2-5; D remains ambiguous. Germline lookup yields CDR1 SGHNT and CDR2 YENEEA. V was pared by 4 bases and J by 5 bases, with 17 bases between. The CDR3 extends over 15 amino acids. CDR3 in amino acids: CASSSYQAVGETQYF. The CDR3 coding sequence is TGTGCCAGCAGCTCCTATCAAGCTGTCGGGGAGACCCAGTACTTC.

This rearrangement joins TRBV29-1 to TRBJ1-2; D is uncertain. The germline V and J ends were trimmed by 4 bases and 1 base, with 4 bases remaining between them. The CDR3 spans 11 residues. Germline V gene lookup returns CDR1 SQVTM and CDR2 ANQGSEA. CDR3 residues: CSVADNYGYTF. In DNA, the CDR3 is TGCAGCGTTGCGGATAACTATGGCTACACCTTC.

This clone was recorded once. The CDR3 loop is CASSLLGLGEQYF. For the CDR3, the DNA is TGTGCCAGCAGTTTACTAGGACTAGGCGAGCAGTACTTC. The chain has TRBV28 and TRBJ2-7; 7 positions match TRBD2. CDR3 length: 13 amino acids. V dropped 2 bases and J dropped 6; count of bases not matched to a gene: 4. CDR1 is MDHEN, CDR2 SYDVKM, per germline.

The rearrangement links TRBV7-8 to TRBJ1-1, with TRBD1 as a possible D gene (6 bases). The CDR3 has 14 amino acids. Deletions cut 1 base from V and 5 bases from J, with 11 bases between. Per the germline V gene, CDR1 is SGHVS and CDR2 is FQNEAQ. The CDR3 spells CASSLGRGLTEAFF. For the CDR3, the DNA is TGTGCCAGCAGCTTAGGACGGGGGCTTACTGAAGCTTTCTTT.

The V gene is TRBV7-9, the J gene TRBJ2-5; D remains ambiguous. With 5 bases removed from V and 5 bases from J, the gap between germline ends came to 15 bases. The germline V gene encodes CDR1 SEHNR and CDR2 FQNEAQ (reference sequence). The CDR3 runs 14 residues. The CDR3 protein is CASSPGIAQETQYF. CDR3 coding DNA: TGTGCCAGCAGCCCCGGAATAGCTCAGGAGACCCAGTACTTC.

V gene TRBV10-3 combines with J gene TRBJ2-1, with D tentatively TRBD2 (6 bases). CDR3 length equals 12 residues. Trimming took 1 base from V and 9 from J, leaving 7 bases between them. The germline V gene has CDR1 ENHRY and CDR2 SYGVKD. CDR3 DNA sequence: TGTGCCATCAGTGAGTGGGGAGGTGAGCAGTTCTTC. Its translation: CAISEWGGEQFF.

In its sample, this clone was seen a few times. This chain joins TRBV10-3 and TRBJ1-4; D remains ambiguous. V lost 3 bases, J lost 8 bases, and 19 bases lay in between. From germline, CDR1 is ENHRY and CDR2 SYGVKD. CDR3 length: 16 amino acids. Here the CDR3 DNA reads TGTGCCATCAGTGATCGTGAAGGCCCGACTGAGGAAAAACTGTTTTTT. Translated: CAISDREGPTEEKLFF.

About this clone: At one end, the junction sequence differs from germline, possibly due to a read error. Additional DNA sequences in this sample encode the identical CDR3. This rearrangement joins TRBV5-1 to TRBJ2-2, with TRBD2 matching over 11 bases. The CDR3 is 17 amino acids. Per the germline V gene, CDR1 is SGHRS and CDR2 is YFSETQ. CDR3 protein: CASSEQGLAVDTGELFF. The DNA of the CDR3 is TGCGCCAGCAGCGAGCAGGGACTAGCGGTAGATACCGGGGAGCTATTTTTT.

This clone was counted once. The rearrangement uses TRBV6-1 and TRBJ2-1; 11 nucleotides match TRBD2. The CDR3 has 17 residues. V gave up 0 bases and J gave up 8 bases; unmatched junction bases: 9. Germline loops: CDR1 MNHNS, CDR2 SASEGT. This CDR3 is CASSEAPTSGSHYEQFF. The CDR3 DNA follows: TGTGCCAGCAGTGAAGCCCCAACTAGCGGGAGTCATTATGAGCAGTTCTTC.

The chain links TRBV2 to TRBJ1-1, with TRBD1 as a possible D gene (5 bases). Per germline, CDR1 SNHLY and CDR2 FYNNEI. V shed 8 bases and J shed 1 base, with 14 bases lying between them. The CDR3 contains 14 residues. The CDR3 loop is CASWNRQGNTEAFF. CDR3 in DNA: TGTGCCAGCTGGAACAGGCAGGGGAACACTGAAGCTTTCTTT. Full variable domain (rest looked up from reference TRBV2 and TRBJ1-1): EPEVTQTPSHQVTQMGQEVILRCVPISNHLYFYWYRQILGQKVEFLVSFYNNEISEKSEIFDDQFSVERPDGSNFTLKIRSTKLEDSAMYFCASWNRQGNTEAFFGQGTRLTVV.

The chain links TRBV19 to TRBJ1-5, with D unresolved. This CDR3 spans 17 amino acids. Trimming took off 3 bases at V and 0 bases at J, with 15 bases between the two ends. Germline V gene sequence: CDR1 LNHDA, CDR2 SQIVND (reference sequence). CDR3 region: CASSMKGATNSNQPQHF. The CDR3 DNA reads as TGTGCCAGTAGTATGAAGGGAGCTACAAATAGCAATCAGCCCCAGCATTTT.

The chain combines TRBV6-4 with TRBJ2-1; 13 bases match TRBD2. Germline assignment: CDR1 MRHNA and CDR2 SNTAGT. Trimming at V came to 5 bases and at J to 8 bases, leaving 9 bases not matched to a gene. The CDR3 runs to 16 residues. This chain's CDR3 is CASSTDGTSGTDEQFF. The CDR3 bases are TGTGCCAGCAGTACCGACGGGACTAGCGGGACGGATGAGCAGTTCTTC.

The rearrangement uses TRBV4-1 and TRBJ2-1; D ambiguous. The CDR3 has 13 residues. The V end lost 1 base, the J end lost 4 bases, and 5 bases lay between the germline ends. Germline V CDR1 and CDR2: MGHRA, YSYEKL. The CDR3 sequence is CASSQVVYNEQFF. CDR3 in DNA: TGCGCCAGCAGCCAAGTGGTGTACAATGAGCAGTTCTTC.

Comments on this clone: At one end the junction does not follow the germline gene, possibly because of a read error. V and J are TRBV28 and TRBJ1-2, with D unresolved. The CDR3 spans 15 residues. From germline, CDR1 is MDHEN and CDR2 SYDVKM. The chain's CDR3 is CAGSLGVGDNYGYTF. CDR3 bases: TGTGCCGGCAGTTTAGGAGTAGGAGATAACTATGGCTACACCTTC.

The chain employs TRBV21-1 and TRBJ2-1; the table names TRBD1, a call not compared with the DNA. TRBV21-1 counts as a pseudogene. The CDR3 length is 15 residues. The DNA for the CDR3 is TGTGCCAGCAGCCCCGAGGAACAGGGGATTAATGAGCAGTTCTTC. It translates to CASSPEEQGINEQFF.

This clone was detected only once. In DNA, the CDR3 is TGTGCCAGCATGGGGCCGCCTCCTTCCTACGAGCAGTACTTC. Translated, it gives CASMGPPPSYEQYF. The chain joins TRBV7-9 to TRBJ2-7; TRBD1 is a possible D gene (5 bases). The CDR3 consists of 14 residues. V was shortened by 7 bases and J by 1 base, with 14 bases between the two germline ends. CDR1 is SEHNR and CDR2 is FQNEAQ in the germline V gene (reference sequence).

This clone was recorded a few times. The DNA for the CDR3 is TGTGCCAGCAGCAATCCGGGACAGGGGTTTTGGGAGCAGTACTTC. This gives the protein CASSNPGQGFWEQYF. This sequence joins TRBV27 and TRBJ2-7, with 10 bases lining up with TRBD1. The ends lost 6 bases at V and 7 bases at J; junction bases unmatched: 12. CDR3 size: 15 residues. CDR1 and CDR2 (germline): MNHEY, SMNVEV (reference sequence).

The V gene is TRBV28, the J gene TRBJ2-7; no clear D gene. CDR3 length: 15 residues. V was clipped by 7 bases and J by 6 bases, with 22 bases between them. CDR1 is MDHEN, CDR2 SYDVKM, per germline. Here the CDR3 DNA reads TGTGCCAGCACCTTACGTGGTGGCTGGTCAGGCGAGCAGTACTTC. Protein product: CASTLRGGWSGEQYF.

The chain couples TRBV28 to TRBJ2-3; D is undetermined. Trimming left V 6 bases short and J 2 bases short, with 9 bases between. The CDR3 has 13 amino acids. From germline, CDR1 is MDHEN and CDR2 SYDVKM. Here the CDR3 reads CASSTDPTDTQYF. For the CDR3, the DNA is TGTGCCAGCAGCACGGACCCCACAGATACGCAGTATTTT.

The genes are TRBV7-9 and TRBJ2-7; D may be TRBD1 or TRBD2 (6 bases each). The CDR3 contains 16 residues. The germline V and J ends were trimmed by 2 bases and 2 bases, with 16 bases remaining between them. Germline CDR1 and CDR2: SEHNR and FQNEAQ (reference sequence). The CDR3 nucleotides read TGTGCCAGCAGCTTATACCCCTGGGGGGACACCTACGAGCAGTACTTC. Its translation: CASSLYPWGDTYEQYF. The full variable domain, in which reference TRBV7-9 and TRBJ2-7 provide the parts outside the CDR3, is DTGVSQNPRHKITKRGQNVTFRCDPISEHNRLYWYRQTLGQGPEFLTYFQNEAQLEKSRLLSDRFSAERPKGSFSTLEIQRTEQGDSAMYLCASSLYPWGDTYEQYFGPGTRLTVT.

The chain uses TRBV27 and TRBJ2-7; perhaps TRBD1 as D (6 bases). The CDR3 loop spans 14 amino acids. Deletions cut 6 bases from V and 6 bases from J, with 18 bases between. Per germline, CDR1 MNHEY and CDR2 SMNVEV (reference sequence). The CDR3 is CASSLRDTRSEQYF. The CDR3 nucleotides read TGTGCCAGCAGCCTCCGGGACACTCGGAGCGAGCAGTACTTC.

The chain uses TRBV6-5 and TRBJ2-7, with D unresolved. V was shortened by 4 bases and J by 3 bases, with 10 bases between the two germline ends. The length of the CDR3 is 13 residues. CDR1 and CDR2 (germline): MNHEY, SVGAGI. This CDR3 is CASSLDENYEQYF. CDR3 bases: TGTGCCAGCAGTTTAGACGAGAACTACGAGCAGTACTTC.

Written as DNA, the CDR3 is TGTGCCAGCAGGGGGGGCGGGAGAGTTACCGATGAGCAGTTCTTC. Protein sequence: CASRGGGRVTDEQFF. This chain joins TRBV28 and TRBJ2-1; TRBD2 might be the D (7 bases). CDR3 length: 15 residues. V lost 6 bases and J 8 bases, leaving 20 bases between the germline ends. The germline V gene encodes CDR1 MDHEN and CDR2 SYDVKM.

The chain couples TRBV30 to TRBJ2-5, with TRBD1 matching over 7 bases. V was clipped by 0 bases and J by 1 base; unmatched bases: 5. The length of the CDR3 is 15 residues. Germline CDR1 is GTSNPN and CDR2 is SVGIG (reference sequence). CDR3 DNA: TGTGCCTGGAGTGTCGGGGCAGGGGGCCAAGAGACCCAGTACTTC. It is translated as CAWSVGAGGQETQYF. The whole variable domain, filled in from reference TRBV30 and TRBJ2-5, reads SQTIHQWPATLVQPVGSPLSLECTVEGTSNPNLYWYRQAAGRGLQLLFYSVGIGQISSEVPQNLSASRPQDRQFILSSKKLLLSDSGFYLCAWSVGAGGQETQYFGPGTRLLVL.

The CDR3 loop reads CASSAEKLFF. The CDR3 DNA sequence: TGTGCCAGCAGTGCGGAAAAACTGTTTTTT. V usage is TRBV2 and J usage is TRBJ1-4; no clear D gene. Per germline, CDR1 SNHLY and CDR2 FYNNEI. The germline V and J ends were trimmed by 4 bases and 8 bases, with 2 bases remaining between them. The CDR3 loop spans 10 amino acids.

The V and J genes are TRBV27 and TRBJ2-7; 7 nucleotides align to TRBD1. This CDR3 comprises 13 residues. The germline CDR1 and CDR2 sequences are MNHEY and SMNVEV (reference sequence). The trim removed 6 bases at V and 3 bases at J, leaving 5 bases unmatched. The CDR3 here is CASRQGQNYEQYF. The CDR3 DNA reads TGTGCCAGCAGACAGGGACAGAACTACGAGCAGTACTTC.

The chain employs TRBV27 and TRBJ1-1, with a possible D match to TRBD1 (5 bases). V lost 8 bases and J 1 base, leaving 11 bases between the germline ends. Per germline, CDR1 MNHEY and CDR2 SMNVEV (reference sequence). This CDR3 is 13 amino acids long. The CDR3 loop reads CASWWGPNTEAFF. In DNA form, the CDR3 reads TGTGCCAGCTGGTGGGGCCCGAACACTGAAGCTTTCTTT.